In its sample, the clone carrying this TCR beta chain was seen many times. The sample belongs to a study of low-dose radiotherapy and immunotherapy resistance in tumors. Study details: Doses delivered to Cohort 2 were 1 Gy per fraction every two weeks, amounting to 13 Gy over 26 weeks. The regimen for patients comprised intravenous nivolumab 240 mg every two weeks plus intravenous ipilimumab 1 mg/kg every six weeks. Patients were on oral aspirin 300 mg taken daily for four cycles from cycle 1 day 1.

First-strand cDNA relied on TRAV- and TRBV-specific primers spanning alpha and beta chains. Over approximately 20 PCR cycles, TCRs were amplified from a constant-region primer and V-primer adapter. TCRdb re-derived calls from the reads in MiXCR, one entry per CDR3 protein. The sample lists 65,000 to 85,000 distinct CDR3 sequences; 15% to 20% were seen once. Time point specified: after trial treatment. The treatment is: LDRT plus nivolumab, ipilimumab, low-dose cyclophosphamide and aspirin (RACIN trial). Low-dose radiotherapy and low-dose cyclophosphamide, together with aspirin, ipilimumab and nivolumab, were given to donors. The CDR3 loop spans 12 amino acids. V lost 4 bases and J 5 bases, leaving 7 bases between the germline ends. CDR1 and CDR2 (germline): LGHDT, YNNKEL (reference sequence).

V usage is TRBV3-1 and J usage is TRBJ2-3, with a possible D match to TRBD2 (5 bases). The clonotype originates from a male donor with prostate cancer. This specimen was PBMCs, taken after low-dose radiotherapy plus immunotherapy. CDR3 sequence (DNA): TGTGCCAGCAGCCGAGGAGGAGATACGCAGTATTTT. It is translated as CASSRGGDTQYF.